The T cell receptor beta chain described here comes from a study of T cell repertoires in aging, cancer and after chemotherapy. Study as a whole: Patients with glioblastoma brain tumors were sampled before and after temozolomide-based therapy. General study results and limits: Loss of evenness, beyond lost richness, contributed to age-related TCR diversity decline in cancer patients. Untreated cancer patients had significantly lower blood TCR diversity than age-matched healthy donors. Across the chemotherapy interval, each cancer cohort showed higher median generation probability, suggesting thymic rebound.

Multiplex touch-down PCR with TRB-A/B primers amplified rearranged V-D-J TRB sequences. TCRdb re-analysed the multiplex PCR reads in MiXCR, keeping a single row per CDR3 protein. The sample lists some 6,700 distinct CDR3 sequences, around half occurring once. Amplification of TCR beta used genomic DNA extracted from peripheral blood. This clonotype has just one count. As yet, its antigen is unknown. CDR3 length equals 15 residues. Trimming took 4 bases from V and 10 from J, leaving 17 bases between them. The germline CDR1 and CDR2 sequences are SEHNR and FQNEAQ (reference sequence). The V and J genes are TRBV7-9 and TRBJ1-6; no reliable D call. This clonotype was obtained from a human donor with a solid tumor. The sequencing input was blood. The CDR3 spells CASSSPRNLPSPLHF. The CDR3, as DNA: TGTGCCAGCAGCTCCCCCCGGAACCTCCCATCACCCCTCCACTTT.